The entry that follows covers one TCR beta chain sequence. This record comes from a study of blood T cell repertoires in COVID-19. Study overall: Samples taken during acute and convalescent COVID-19 were collected in the United States, Italy and Spain. T cells, B-cell-depleted T cells, or PBMCs supplied cDNA or gDNA.

Germline CDR1 is SNHLY and CDR2 is FYNNEI. The CDR3 runs to 13 residues. Between the trimmed V and J ends, which lost 7 bases and 2 bases, there was a span of 11 bases. In the original processing: Cell counts per sample came from amplifying reference gene primers. The repertoire was sequenced with immunoSEQ multiplex PCR; TCRdb's copy has only in-frame clones and lacks some. That table is the source of V, J and clone size, and D and trimming were worked out from the DNA. This table has 15,000 or so clones, over 75% appearing once. The sample consisted of peripheral blood. This receptor was obtained from a human donor in a cohort sampled during active COVID-19. The chain links TRBV2 to TRBJ1-1, with D possibly being TRBD1 (5 bases). CDR3 nucleotide sequence: TGTGCCAGCACTACCCAGGGCAACACTGAAGCTTTCTTT. This codes for CASTTQGNTEAFF.